A single sample is the source of the 26 T cell receptor beta chains below, sequenced in a study of blood T cells in healthy people across ages (dated by TCRdb to 2014 to 2015). Library preparation was by 5' RACE. This sample was sequenced with an Illumina HiSeq 2500. A second PCR of about 6 to 12 cycles was performed with a sample-barcoded 5' primer and a J-beta primer mix. Through fastp at Q25 and MiXCR, TCRdb rebuilt clones from the public reads, retaining in-frame beta chains. Records with the same CDR3 protein are collapsed into one entry carrying the most frequent genes and DNA. This sample is represented by fewer than 750,000 distinct CDR3 sequences; approximately 52% of them were singletons. The ten largest clones represent about 13% of the sample. Sample: blood. The receptors were gathered from an elderly woman in good health.

The chain carries TRBV29-1 and TRBJ2-5; the D gene is possibly TRBD2 (5 bases). CDR1 SQVTM and CDR2 ANQGSEA come from the germline V gene. CDR3 size: 11 residues. The V gene lost 5 bases and the J gene lost 11 bases, with 15 bases spanning the gap. CDR3 in amino acids: CSVRGVRQQYF. Written as DNA, the CDR3 is TGCAGCGTTCGGGGAGTAAGGCAGCAGTACTTC.

At least ten counts were recorded for this clonotype. V is TRBV28 and J is TRBJ2-3; weak D call: TRBD2 (5 bases). The CDR3 sequence is 13 residues long. Between the trimmed V and J ends, which lost 6 bases and 8 bases, there was a span of 15 bases. Germline assignment: CDR1 MDHEN and CDR2 SYDVKM. This chain's CDR3 is CASRPPDEGTQYF. The CDR3 nucleotides read TGTGCCAGCAGACCCCCGGATGAGGGTACGCAGTATTTT.

At least ten counts were recorded for this clonotype. V and J are TRBV20-1 and TRBJ2-5; 12 bases agree with TRBD2. The CDR3 consists of 15 residues. Losses at the gene ends were 1 base for V and 4 bases for J; bases not matched to a gene: 4. Germline V gene sequence: CDR1 DFQATT, CDR2 SNEGSKA (reference sequence). The CDR3: CSARATSGGSETQYF. The CDR3 DNA follows: TGCAGTGCTAGAGCTACTAGCGGGGGGTCAGAGACCCAGTACTTC.

This clonotype was counted many times. This rearrangement joins TRBV6-5 to TRBJ2-6, with D unclear. V was clipped by 0 bases and J by 0 bases, with 9 bases between them. This CDR3 has 17 amino acids. The V gene's germline CDR1 is MNHEY and CDR2 SVGAGI. The CDR3 nucleotides are TGTGCCAGCAGTTACTCGATCTCGCTCTCTGGGGCCAACGTCCTGACTTTC. This encodes CASSYSISLSGANVLTF.

In its sample, this clonotype was seen many times. This could be a read error, since a much larger clone is one nucleotide away. CDR3 protein: CASSYSGGQVNEQYF. The CDR3 bases are TGTGCCAGCAGTTACTCGGGGGGGCAGGTTAATGAGCAGTACTTC. This chain connects TRBV6-6 to TRBJ2-5; a weak D match, TRBD2 (7 bases). The length of the CDR3 is 15 residues. Germline V CDR1 and CDR2: MNHNY, SVGAGI (reference sequence). V lost 0 bases, J lost 11 bases, and 19 bases lay in between.

The chain combines TRBV5-1 with TRBJ2-3, with D maybe TRBD1 (6 bases). The length of the CDR3 is 18 residues. Germline V CDR1 and CDR2: SGHRS, YFSETQ. V was clipped by 4 bases and J by 2 bases, with 23 bases between them. For the CDR3, the DNA is TGCGCCAGCAGCCTCACTGGGGGCGCGACTTCAAACACAGATACGCAGTATTTT. This gives the protein CASSLTGGATSNTDTQYF. The full variable domain, with the rest looked up from reference TRBV5-1 and TRBJ2-3, is KAGVTQTPRYLIKTRGQQVTLSCSPISGHRSVSWYQQTPGQGLQFLFEYFSETQRNKGNFPGRFSGRQFSNSRSEMNVSTLELGDSALYLCASSLTGGATSNTDTQYFGPGTRLTVL.

Ten or more counts support this clonotype. The chain recombines TRBV10-1 with TRBJ2-3, with TRBD1 matching 10 bases. The CDR3 totals 18 residues. Per germline, CDR1 WNHNN and CDR2 SYGVQD (reference sequence). Trimming cost V 2 bases and J 4 bases; bases outside gene matches: 12. The CDR3 region has the DNA TGCGCCAGCAGTGAGGAGGGTCGTGGACAGGGGGTTTCAGATACGCAGTATTTT. This sequence encodes CASSEEGRGQGVSDTQYF.

The rearrangement links TRBV9 to TRBJ1-1; TRBD1 is a possible D gene (5 bases). The V and J ends lost 4 bases and 1 base respectively, with 23 bases between them. The CDR3 is made up of 18 amino acids. Germline values: CDR1 SGDLS, CDR2 YYNGEE. The CDR3 DNA follows: TGTGCCAGCAGCCCCTGGTCAGGGCAGGAGCGTTCGAACACTGAAGCTTTCTTT. Protein sequence: CASSPWSGQERSNTEAFF.

This chain joins TRBV6-1 and TRBJ2-3; TRBD2 might be the D (6 bases). This CDR3 region has 16 residues. Trimming shortened V by 3 bases and J by 6 bases, and 19 bases separated the two germline ends. Germline V gives CDR1 MNHNS, CDR2 SASEGT. For the CDR3, the DNA is TGTGCCAGCAGTGATGTAGAGGGGAGGCTCCACGATACGCAGTATTTT. Amino acids: CASSDVEGRLHDTQYF.

This clonotype was counted ten times or more. The V gene is TRBV7-9, the J gene TRBJ2-1; D possibly corresponds to TRBD2 (5 bases). Trimming pared 2 bases from V and 0 bases from J, leaving 17 bases between. This CDR3 has 18 amino acids. CDR1 SEHNR and CDR2 FQNEAQ come from the germline V gene (reference sequence). Written as DNA, the CDR3 is TGTGCCAGCAGCTTACTTTCGGGATCCTTTAGCTCCTACAATGAGCAGTTCTTC. This translates into CASSLLSGSFSSYNEQFF. The variable domain in full, completed from reference TRBV7-9 and TRBJ2-1, reads DTGVSQNPRHKITKRGQNVTFRCDPISEHNRLYWYRQTLGQGPEFLTYFQNEAQLEKSRLLSDRFSAERPKGSFSTLEIQRTEQGDSAMYLCASSLLSGSFSSYNEQFFGPGTRLTVL.

The chain recombines TRBV9 with TRBJ2-4; D ambiguous. The DNA end lines up better with TRBJ2-7; the J call may be wrong. The CDR3 runs 13 residues. Per the germline V gene, CDR1 is SGDLS and CDR2 is YYNGEE. In DNA form, the CDR3 reads TGTGCCAGCAGCGCCGGAGTCGCTGACGAGCAGTACTTC. Protein product: CASSAGVADEQYF.

Here the CDR3 reads CASSFGTGNEKLFF. The CDR3 nucleotides read TGCGCCAGCAGCTTCGGGACAGGGAATGAAAAACTGTTTTTT. The chain uses TRBV5-1 and TRBJ1-4; 9 nucleotides match TRBD1. Germline-derived CDR1 and CDR2 are SGHRS and YFSETQ. With V trimmed by 2 bases and J by 5 bases, 1 base remained unmatched. The CDR3 is made up of 14 amino acids. Drawing the rest from reference TRBV5-1 and TRBJ1-4, the complete variable domain is KAGVTQTPRYLIKTRGQQVTLSCSPISGHRSVSWYQQTPGQGLQFLFEYFSETQRNKGNFPGRFSGRQFSNSRSEMNVSTLELGDSALYLCASSFGTGNEKLFFGSGTQLSVL.

This clonotype was detected ten times or more. The chain is built from TRBV10-3 and TRBJ2-1; TRBD2 is a possible D gene (5 bases). V lost 4 bases and J 5 bases, leaving 12 bases between the germline ends. CDR3 length: 14 residues. The germline CDR1 and CDR2 sequences are ENHRY and SYGVKD. The DNA of the CDR3 is TGTGCCATCAGTGGAGGAGGACCAAACAATGAGCAGTTCTTC. Protein product: CAISGGGPNNEQFF.

This clonotype was seen ten or more times. This chain connects TRBV4-1 to TRBJ2-3, with D possibly being TRBD2 (5 bases). The CDR3 extends over 17 amino acids. V lost 1 base and J lost 2, with 16 bases in between. Germline V gene sequence: CDR1 MGHRA, CDR2 YSYEKL. The CDR3 nucleotides read TGCGCCAGCAGCCAAGTGAGCGGAACCCTTCTCACAGATACGCAGTATTTT. Its protein is CASSQVSGTLLTDTQYF.

The chain uses TRBV20-1 and TRBJ1-2; D remains unclear. The CDR3 spans 12 residues. In germline, CDR1 is DFQATT, CDR2 SNEGSKA (reference sequence). V was shortened by 3 bases and J by 5 bases, with 10 bases between the two germline ends. CDR3 in amino acids: CSARPTGYGYTF. Here the CDR3 DNA reads TGCAGTGCTAGGCCCACTGGGTATGGCTACACCTTC.

This clonotype was found a few times. The genes are TRBV20-1 and TRBJ1-5; TRBD1 is a possible D gene (5 bases). This CDR3 has 14 amino acids. Per germline, CDR1 DFQATT and CDR2 SNEGSKA (reference sequence). The V and J ends lost 2 bases and 6 bases respectively, with 14 bases between them. Here the CDR3 reads CSARMVGESQPQHF. CDR3 in DNA: TGCAGTGCTAGAATGGTAGGGGAGAGTCAGCCCCAGCATTTT.

This clonotype has a count of ten or more. The V and J genes are TRBV12-3 or TRBV12-4 and TRBJ2-3; 7 bases are a match to TRBD2. This CDR3 has 16 residues. V shed 0 bases, J shed 5 bases, and the junction held 8 bases outside the gene matches. CDR3 coding DNA: TGTGCCAGCAGTTTAGCAGCGGGACGTTTTGGAGATACGCAGTATTTT. Amino acid sequence: CASSLAAGRFGDTQYF.

Details on this clonotype: A much larger clone differs by one base, so this may be a read error. The chain has TRBV28 and TRBJ2-5; D is possibly TRBD1 or TRBD2 (5 bases each). Per the germline V gene, CDR1 is MDHEN and CDR2 is SYDVKM. The CDR3 is made up of 15 amino acids. V was cut by 5 bases and J by 0 bases, with 13 bases left in between. The CDR3 here is CASSGTGPYQETQYF. The CDR3 DNA follows: TGTGCCAGCAGTGGCACGGGACCATACCAAGAGACCCAGTACTTC.

The chain uses TRBV5-1 and TRBJ2-1, with 10 nucleotides matching TRBD2. The J segment lost 5 bases and the V segment lost 0 bases, leaving 11 bases of the junction unmatched. The CDR3 totals 18 residues. Germline-derived CDR1 and CDR2 are SGHRS and YFSETQ. The CDR3 nucleotides are TGCGCCAGCAGCTTGGCTTCCCCCGGACTAGCGGTTAACAATGAGCAGTTCTTC. It codes for CASSLASPGLAVNNEQFF.

The chain employs TRBV28 and TRBJ1-3; possible D gene TRBD1, 5 bases. CDR3 size: 16 residues. V was trimmed by 6 bases and J by 4 bases, leaving 19 bases between them. Per germline, CDR1 MDHEN and CDR2 SYDVKM. The CDR3 region has the DNA TGTGCCAGCAGCCGTACCGGGGCCCAGGCGGGAAACACCATATATTTT. Translated, it gives CASSRTGAQAGNTIYF.

This clonotype was detected many times. The chain joins TRBV12-3 or TRBV12-4 to TRBJ2-3; 7 positions match TRBD1. J was trimmed by 1 base and V by 7 bases; bases with no gene match: 5. This CDR3 contains 14 residues. CDR3 in amino acids: CASNPQGGTDTQYF. The CDR3 DNA reads TGTGCCAGCAACCCTCAGGGGGGCACAGATACGCAGTATTTT.

The chain employs TRBV2 and TRBJ1-1; D remains unclear. Germline V lookup: CDR1 SNHLY, CDR2 FYNNEI. V was shortened by 11 bases and J by 10 bases, with 11 bases between the two germline ends. This CDR3 contains 9 residues. The CDR3 nucleotides read TGTGCCGGGCCCGAGGGAGCTTTCTTT. This sequence encodes CAGPEGAFF.

V usage is TRBV6-2 or TRBV6-3 and J usage is TRBJ1-1, with a tentative D call TRBD1 (5 bases). The CDR3 runs 15 residues. V dropped 4 bases and J dropped 0 bases, with 12 bases sitting between them. Germline lookup yields CDR1 MNHEY and CDR2 SVGEGT. CDR3 DNA: TGTGCCAGCAGTTCCCAAGGACACTTGAACACTGAAGCTTTCTTT. Its protein is CASSSQGHLNTEAFF.

Note on this clonotype: The junction does not match germline at one end; this may be a read error. The CDR3 DNA reads TGTACCAGCAGCCATTACGGCCAGTATGGCTACACCTTC. Encoded protein: CTSSHYGQYGYTF. V and J are TRBV3-1 and TRBJ1-2, with D uncertain. CDR3 length: 13 amino acids. CDR1 LGHDT and CDR2 YNNKEL come from the germline V gene (reference sequence).

J is TRBJ2-2 and V is TRBV19, with D hard to call. V shed 2 bases and J shed 1 base, with 8 bases lying between them. This CDR3 region has 15 residues. The V gene's germline CDR1 is LNHDA and CDR2 SQIVND (reference sequence). The CDR3 sequence: CASSIPAVNTGELFF. DNA of the CDR3: TGTGCCAGTAGTATACCAGCAGTGAACACCGGGGAGCTGTTTTTT.

The V and J genes are TRBV12-3 or TRBV12-4 and TRBJ1-1; D uncertain. CDR3 length: 14 amino acids. The V end was cut by 6 bases, the J end by 0 bases, with 11 bases between. DNA for the CDR3: TGTGCCAGCAGCCCTCAAGTCATGAACACTGAAGCTTTCTTT. It is translated as CASSPQVMNTEAFF.